Presented here are 32 T cell receptor beta chains from one specimen sequenced in a study of cytomegalovirus exposure and HLA in healthy donors. The PCR made use of 60 Vbeta and 13 Jbeta primers. Assay: immunoSEQ multiplex PCR; the TCRdb copy retains only in-frame clones and omits some. The sample includes some 190,000 clones, 75% to 85% seen only once; the top ten take approximately 1.5%. Sequencing input: PBMCs. These receptors came from a man between 18 and 35 years old in good health and CMV-seronegative.

The genes are TRBV6-6 and TRBJ2-3, with no clear D. V dropped 6 bases and J dropped 3 bases, with 19 bases sitting between them. The CDR3 is made up of 16 amino acids. Germline values: CDR1 MNHNY, CDR2 SVGAGI (reference sequence). For the CDR3, the DNA is TGTGCCAGCAGCTCGAAGACTTCGCTCGGGACAGATACGCAGTATTTT. This sequence encodes CASSSKTSLGTDTQYF.

This chain connects TRBV15 to TRBJ2-5; D is perhaps TRBD2 (6 bases). The CDR3 is made up of 16 amino acids. Trimming took 2 bases from V and 2 from J, leaving 15 bases between them. Germline-derived CDR1 and CDR2 are LNHNV and YYDKDF (reference sequence). This chain's CDR3 is CATSRLGGSAQETQYF. The CDR3 nucleotides are TGTGCCACCAGCAGACTCGGAGGGTCAGCACAAGAGACCCAGTACTTC.

The chain links TRBV4-2 to TRBJ2-3; 7 bases fit TRBD2. The junction had 17 bases not matched to a gene; V was cut back by 1 base and J by 4 bases. The CDR3 has 19 residues. Germline V gene sequence: CDR1 LGHNA, CDR2 YNFKEQ. CDR3 sequence: CASSQAVGREVGRPDTQYF. The DNA for the CDR3 is TGTGCCAGCAGCCAAGCCGTGGGACGGGAGGTCGGGCGGCCAGATACGCAGTATTTT.

The gene calls are TRBV19 and TRBJ1-2; D may be TRBD1 (6 bases). CDR1 is LNHDA, CDR2 SQIVND, per germline (reference sequence). Trimming removed 1 base from V and 7 bases from J, with 13 bases in between. The CDR3 runs to 14 residues. The CDR3 loop is CASSIGGLGGGYTF. CDR3 nucleotide sequence: TGTGCCAGTAGTATAGGTGGTTTAGGGGGTGGCTACACCTTC.

The gene calls are TRBV6-6 and TRBJ1-1, with TRBD1 matching over 8 bases. The germline V gene encodes CDR1 MNHNY and CDR2 SVGAGI (reference sequence). The CDR3 runs to 16 residues. V shed 4 bases and J 1 base; nucleotides not matched to a gene: 8. For the CDR3, the DNA is TGTGCCAGCAGTTCGGACAGGGTCGGGAGGAACACTGAAGCTTTCTTT. It translates to CASSSDRVGRNTEAFF.

The chain carries TRBV6-5 and TRBJ2-2; no clear D gene. The CDR3 length is 14 residues. V lost 4 bases to trimming and J lost 6 bases, with 12 bases between them. CDR1 and CDR2 from the germline V gene are MNHEY and SVGAGI. The CDR3 DNA is TGTGCCAGCAGTTCCAATCTAGTCTCCGGGGAGCTGTTTTTT. It translates to CASSSNLVSGELFF.

The chain combines TRBV28 with TRBJ1-6; D remains unclear. V lost 2 bases, J lost 4 bases, and 9 bases lay in between. The CDR3 spans 15 residues. In germline, CDR1 is MDHEN, CDR2 SYDVKM. The CDR3 region has the DNA TGTGCCAGCAGTTTAGGCCGACAATATAATTCACCCCTCCACTTT. Translation: CASSLGRQYNSPLHF. Variable domain in full (rest from reference TRBV28 and TRBJ1-6): DVKVTQSSRYLVKRTGEKVFLECVQDMDHENMFWYRQDPGLGLRLIYFSYDVKMKEKGDIPEGYSVSREKKERFSLILESASTNQTSMYLCASSLGRQYNSPLHFGNGTRLTVT.

The genes are TRBV9 and TRBJ2-3; 9 bases align to TRBD2. The CDR3 totals 16 residues. Germline CDR1 SGDLS, CDR2 YYNGEE. V shed 0 bases and J 4 bases; nucleotides not matched to a gene: 6. This CDR3 reads CASSVDSGRGSDTQYF. CDR3 bases: TGTGCCAGCAGCGTAGATAGCGGGAGAGGCTCAGATACGCAGTATTTT. Filled out from reference TRBV9 and TRBJ2-3, the complete variable domain reads DSGVTQTPKHLITATGQRVTLRCSPRSGDLSVYWYQQSLDQGLQFLIQYYNGEERAKGNILERFSAQQFPDLHSELNLSSLELGDSALYFCASSVDSGRGSDTQYFGPGTRLTVL.

There are a few counts of this clone. The chain links TRBV11-3 to TRBJ2-3, with 8 positions matching TRBD2. V lost 5 bases, J lost 6 bases, and 7 bases stayed unmatched. Germline CDR1 reads SGHNT; CDR2 reads YENEEA. The CDR3 length is 14 residues. CDR3 loop: CASSPGLAGDTQYF. The CDR3 region has the DNA TGTGCCAGCAGCCCCGGACTAGCAGGGGATACGCAGTATTTT.

The genes are TRBV27 and TRBJ2-4; maybe TRBD1 (6 bases). The CDR3 contains 14 residues. Trimming took 6 bases from V and 1 from J, leaving 10 bases between them. Germline V gene lookup returns CDR1 MNHEY and CDR2 SMNVEV (reference sequence). The CDR3 DNA follows: TGTGCCAGCAGCCGCGACAGGGCCAAAAACATTCAGTACTTC. Translated: CASSRDRAKNIQYF.

The V and J genes are TRBV6-5 and TRBJ2-7, with 8 bases matching TRBD2. Trimming at V came to 1 base and at J to 6 bases, leaving 5 bases not matched to a gene. Germline CDR1 and CDR2: MNHEY and SVGAGI. The CDR3 has 14 residues. CDR3 loop: CASSYLTGRGEQYF. The CDR3 region has the DNA TGTGCCAGCAGTTACTTAACCGGGAGGGGCGAGCAGTACTTC.

The chain joins TRBV5-1 to TRBJ1-3, with D possibly TRBD1 on 5 matching bases. Germline-derived CDR1 and CDR2 are SGHRS and YFSETQ. The V end lost 0 bases, the J end lost 2 bases, and 9 bases lay between the germline ends. This CDR3 has 15 residues. As DNA, the CDR3 is TGCGCCAGCAGCTTGGGGGACTTAGCTGGAAACACCATATATTTT. Protein product: CASSLGDLAGNTIYF.

This chain connects TRBV12-5 to TRBJ2-2, with 10 bases lining up with TRBD2. There are 19 residues in the CDR3. J gave up 2 bases and V 3 bases, and 12 bases lay outside the gene matches. Germline loops: CDR1 LGHNT, CDR2 FRNRAP. The CDR3 sequence is CASGLKTPGTSANTGELFF. CDR3 DNA sequence: TGTGCTAGTGGTTTAAAAACACCCGGGACTAGCGCTAACACCGGGGAGCTGTTTTTT.

V gene TRBV21-1 combines with J gene TRBJ2-7; TRBD1 is the table's D call, not checked against the DNA. TRBV21-1 is a pseudogene locus. The CDR3 totals 12 residues. The CDR3 sequence is CASSKQGDEQYF. Here the CDR3 DNA reads TGTGCCAGCAGCAAACAGGGGGACGAGCAGTACTTC.

The chain recombines TRBV30 with TRBJ2-5; no clear D. Trimming left V 1 base short and J 5 bases short, with 8 bases between. Germline CDR1 GTSNPN, CDR2 SVGIG (reference sequence). The CDR3 extends over 12 amino acids. CDR3 loop: CAWSGGAETQYF. As DNA, the CDR3 is TGTGCCTGGAGTGGCGGTGCTGAGACCCAGTACTTC.

This clone came up a few times. This chain links TRBV29-1 with TRBJ2-3, with TRBD1 matching 8 bases. This CDR3 is 15 amino acids long. Per the germline V gene, CDR1 is SQVTM and CDR2 is ANQGSEA. J lost 4 bases, V lost 1 base, and 7 bases had no gene match. CDR3 bases: TGCAGCGTTGAAGGTCAGGGGGCCGGGGCAGATACGCAGTATTTT. Its translation: CSVEGQGAGADTQYF.

This clone was seen a handful of times. The genes are TRBV7-8 and TRBJ2-2, with 9 bases that match TRBD2. Per germline, CDR1 SGHVS and CDR2 FQNEAQ. The CDR3 totals 16 residues. Trimming took 7 bases from V and 1 from J; bases not matched to a gene: 7. The CDR3 coding sequence is TGTGCCAGCAAGCGAGGGCGGGGGGGGAACACCGGGGAGCTGTTTTTT. Amino acid sequence: CASKRGRGGNTGELFF.

The rearrangement links TRBV16 to TRBJ2-6; perhaps TRBD1 as D (6 bases). With 1 base removed from V and 1 base from J, the gap between germline ends came to 11 bases. CDR3 length equals 17 residues. Germline CDR1 KGHSY, CDR2 FQNENV. The CDR3 coding sequence is TGTGCCAGCAGCCAATTGTGGGGGCATTCTGGGGCCAACGTCCTGACTTTC. It is translated as CASSQLWGHSGANVLTF.

J is TRBJ2-2 and V is TRBV7-3; 10 bases match TRBD1. Unmatched junction bases numbered 0, after V lost 4 bases and J lost 1 base. Germline V gene lookup returns CDR1 SGHTA and CDR2 FQGTGA. The CDR3 loop spans 15 amino acids. CDR3 sequence reads: CASSWTGGNTGELFF. CDR3 sequence (DNA): TGTGCCAGCAGCTGGACAGGGGGGAACACCGGGGAGCTGTTTTTT.

V and J are TRBV12-5 and TRBJ2-1; D is possibly TRBD1 (5 bases). This CDR3 has 13 residues. V lost 5 bases and J lost 10, with 15 bases in between. Germline CDR1 LGHNT, CDR2 FRNRAP. CDR3 residues: CASGTERQTEQFF. The CDR3 nucleotides read TGTGCTAGTGGTACCGAACGACAGACAGAGCAGTTCTTC.

The chain couples TRBV7-2 to TRBJ1-2; D uncertain. Germline values: CDR1 SGHTA, CDR2 FQGNSA. Trimming removed 4 bases at V and 0 bases at J, with 6 bases between. This CDR3 has 13 amino acids. CDR3 in DNA: TGTGCCAGCAGCTCAGGTCCTAACTATGGCTACACCTTC. It translates to CASSSGPNYGYTF.

The V and J genes are TRBV18 and TRBJ2-7, with 10 bases that match TRBD2. CDR1 KGHSH and CDR2 LQKENI come from the germline V gene. J lost 2 bases, V lost 1 base, and 5 bases had no gene match. The CDR3 loop spans 16 amino acids. CDR3: CASSPRGTSATYEQYF. CDR3 nucleotides: TGTGCCAGCTCACCACGGGGGACTAGCGCAACCTACGAGCAGTACTTC. Full variable domain (rest looked up from reference TRBV18 and TRBJ2-7): NAGVMQNPRHLVRRRGQEARLRCSPMKGHSHVYWYRQLPEEGLKFMVYLQKENIIDESGMPKERFSAEFPKEGPSILRIQQVVRGDSAAYFCASSPRGTSATYEQYFGPGTRLTVT.

The chain joins TRBV7-9 to TRBJ2-1; maybe TRBD2 (6 bases). CDR1 is SEHNR and CDR2 is FQNEAQ in the germline V gene (reference sequence). The ends were cut back, 5 bases at V and 10 bases at J, with 15 bases in the middle. The CDR3 runs to 13 residues. CDR3: CASSPLGGDEQFF. The DNA for the CDR3 is TGTGCCAGCAGCCCCCTTGGAGGGGACGAGCAGTTCTTC.

V and J are TRBV9 and TRBJ1-3, with TRBD1 identical over 8 bases. The J segment lost 0 bases and the V segment lost 0 bases, leaving 5 bases of the junction unmatched. CDR3 length: 17 amino acids. Germline V lookup: CDR1 SGDLS, CDR2 YYNGEE. CDR3: CASSVGSGGGSGNTIYF. CDR3 in DNA: TGTGCCAGCAGCGTAGGCTCAGGGGGCGGCTCTGGAAACACCATATATTTT. The full variable domain, completed using reference TRBV9 and TRBJ1-3, is DSGVTQTPKHLITATGQRVTLRCSPRSGDLSVYWYQQSLDQGLQFLIQYYNGEERAKGNILERFSAQQFPDLHSELNLSSLELGDSALYFCASSVGSGGGSGNTIYFGEGSWLTVV.

The gene calls are TRBV5-6 and TRBJ1-2; the D gene is possibly TRBD1 (5 bases). The CDR3 has 14 amino acids. CDR1 is SGHDT, CDR2 YYEEEE, per germline. Trimming left V 0 bases short and J 7 bases short, with 13 bases between. The CDR3 DNA sequence: TGTGCCAGCAGCTTGGTAGCAGGGAATCCTGGCTACACCTTC. Translated, it gives CASSLVAGNPGYTF.

The rearrangement uses TRBV30 and TRBJ1-2; 9 nucleotides line up with TRBD1. V was clipped by 2 bases and J by 7 bases; unmatched bases: 5. Germline V CDR1 and CDR2: GTSNPN, SVGIG (reference sequence). The CDR3 has 13 amino acids. CDR3 sequence: CAWSRQGDFGYTF. The CDR3, as DNA: TGTGCCTGGAGTAGACAGGGGGATTTTGGCTACACCTTC.

The rearrangement joins TRBV7-2 to TRBJ1-2; TRBD1 might be the D (5 bases). The CDR3 consists of 14 residues. Germline V gene data show CDR1 as SGHTA and CDR2 as FQGNSA. V lost 1 base, J lost 2 bases, and 8 bases lay in between. Here the CDR3 reads CASSLGQWNYGYTF. The CDR3 coding sequence is TGTGCCAGCAGCTTAGGACAGTGGAACTATGGCTACACCTTC.

The chain joins TRBV27 to TRBJ1-1; 9 nucleotides line up with TRBD1. Germline values: CDR1 MNHEY, CDR2 SMNVEV (reference sequence). This CDR3 is 16 amino acids long. With 6 bases clipped from V and 1 base from J, the junction kept 9 bases outside the gene matches. CDR3 residues: CASRRIQGAGNTEAFF. As DNA, the CDR3 is TGTGCCAGCAGGCGTATACAGGGGGCCGGGAACACTGAAGCTTTCTTT.

The J gene is TRBJ2-7, the V gene TRBV14, with 12 bases that match TRBD1. The germline V gene has CDR1 SGHDN and CDR2 FVKESK. The CDR3 has 15 residues. Unmatched junction bases numbered 10, after V lost 4 bases and J lost 9 bases. As DNA, the CDR3 is TGTGCCAGCAGCCCACCGGGACAGGGGGCTAGGGTGCAGTACTTC. It codes for CASSPPGQGARVQYF.

V usage is TRBV6-5 and J usage is TRBJ2-7, with 7 positions matching TRBD2. Germline V CDR1 and CDR2: MNHEY, SVGAGI. There are 14 residues in the CDR3. V lost 2 bases and J lost 0; bases outside the gene matches: 1. CDR3 in DNA: TGTGCCAGCAGTTACCAGCGGGGCTCCTACGAGCAGTACTTC. This translates into CASSYQRGSYEQYF.

This sequence joins TRBV7-2 and TRBJ2-7; no clear D gene. The CDR3 runs to 13 residues. CDR1 is SGHTA, CDR2 FQGNSA, per germline. V was trimmed by 5 bases and J by 2 bases, leaving 10 bases between them. Here the CDR3 reads CASSLQNTYEQYF. CDR3 DNA sequence: TGTGCCAGCAGCCTCCAGAACACCTACGAGCAGTACTTC. Drawing the rest from reference TRBV7-2 and TRBJ2-7, the complete variable domain is GAGVSQSPSNKVTEKGKDVELRCDPISGHTALYWYRQSLGQGLEFLIYFQGNSAPDKSGLPSDRFSAERTGGSVSTLTIQRTQQEDSAVYLCASSLQNTYEQYFGPGTRLTVT.

This chain connects TRBV7-9 to TRBJ1-1; D is undetermined. The CDR3 length is 14 residues. V shed 3 bases and J shed 1 base, with 9 bases lying between them. CDR1 SEHNR and CDR2 FQNEAQ come from the germline V gene (reference sequence). The CDR3 sequence is CASSLRQRNTEAFF. The CDR3 DNA reads TGTGCCAGCAGCTTGAGGCAAAGGAACACTGAAGCTTTCTTT.